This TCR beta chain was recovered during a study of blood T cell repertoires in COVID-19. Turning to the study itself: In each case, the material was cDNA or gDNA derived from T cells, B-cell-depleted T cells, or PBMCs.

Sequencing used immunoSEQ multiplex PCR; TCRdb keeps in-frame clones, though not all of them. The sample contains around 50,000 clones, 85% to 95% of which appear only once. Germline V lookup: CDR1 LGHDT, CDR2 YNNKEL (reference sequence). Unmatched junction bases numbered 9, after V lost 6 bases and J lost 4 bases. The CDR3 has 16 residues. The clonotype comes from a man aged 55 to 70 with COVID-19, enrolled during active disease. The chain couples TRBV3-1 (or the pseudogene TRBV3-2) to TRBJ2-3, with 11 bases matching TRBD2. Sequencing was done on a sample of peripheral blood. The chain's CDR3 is CASSSNSGGDADTQYF. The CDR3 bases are TGTGCCAGCAGTAGCAATAGCGGGGGGGACGCAGATACGCAGTATTTT.